One sample yielded the 3 T cell receptor beta chains listed below, sequenced in a study of T cells in localized non-small cell lung cancer. Data came from immunoSEQ multiplex PCR; TCRdb stores just in-frame clones and leaves some out. The table has some 55,000 clones, around 81% seen once. The specimen was peripheral blood, collected before any cancer treatment. These TCRs come from a female donor over 55 with stage II squamous cell lung carcinoma.

This clone was counted once. The CDR3 region has the DNA TGCGCCAGCAGCTTGGGGAGTGGTTCCACCTACGAGCAGTACTTC. Its translation: CASSLGSGSTYEQYF. The J gene is TRBJ2-7, the V gene TRBV5-1; unclear D gene. Trimming pared 0 bases from V and 2 bases from J, leaving 12 bases between. The CDR3 is made up of 15 amino acids. Germline V CDR1 and CDR2: SGHRS, YFSETQ.

The genes are TRBV5-1 and TRBJ1-2; D gene uncertain. The germline V gene encodes CDR1 SGHRS and CDR2 YFSETQ. Trimming pared 0 bases from V and 4 bases from J, leaving 13 bases between. The CDR3 has 15 residues. CDR3 coding DNA: TGCGCCAGCAGCTTGGGTGCCGTGGAACCCTATGGCTACACCTTC. Translating it yields CASSLGAVEPYGYTF.

The chain recombines TRBV14 with TRBJ2-7; D is undetermined. The CDR3 is 13 residues long. The V and J ends lost 0 bases and 0 bases respectively, with 3 bases between them. Per the germline V gene, CDR1 is SGHDN and CDR2 is FVKESK. The CDR3 DNA reads TGTGCCAGCAGCCAAGATGGCTCCTACGAGCAGTACTTC. Translating it yields CASSQDGSYEQYF.